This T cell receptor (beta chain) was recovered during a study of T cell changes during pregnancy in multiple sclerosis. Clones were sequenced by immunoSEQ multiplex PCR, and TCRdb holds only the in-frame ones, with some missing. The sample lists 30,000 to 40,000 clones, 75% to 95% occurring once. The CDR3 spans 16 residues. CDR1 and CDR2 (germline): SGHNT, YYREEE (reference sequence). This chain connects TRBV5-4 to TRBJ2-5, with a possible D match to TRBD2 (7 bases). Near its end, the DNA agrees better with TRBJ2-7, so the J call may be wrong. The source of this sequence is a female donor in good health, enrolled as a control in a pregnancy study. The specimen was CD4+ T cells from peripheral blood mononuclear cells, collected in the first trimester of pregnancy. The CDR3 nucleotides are TGTGCCAGCAGCTTGGTAGGCGGGGGCTTATCCTACGAGCAGTACTTC. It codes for CASSLVGGGLSYEQYF.